These 20 T cell receptor beta chains share one sample of origin, sequenced in a study of T-cell reconstitution after alpha-beta-depleted transplantation in children. Molecular barcoding with unique molecular identifiers was used for the TCRbeta library. TCRdb reanalysed the PCR reads using MiXCR and keeps one entry per CDR3 protein. The sample consists of around 500,000 distinct CDR3 sequences, about 23% of them appearing once. This sample comprised PBMCs, mostly from graft donor cells, obtained 360 days after TCRalphabeta/CD19-depleted stem cell transplant. These receptor sequences come from a boy less than two years old who had a stem cell transplant for acute myeloid leukemia, so the T cells may come from the graft donor.

The chain uses TRBV4-2 and TRBJ1-5, with no clear D. This CDR3 has 14 amino acids. Trimming took off 4 bases at V and 0 bases at J, with 7 bases between the two ends. Germline loops: CDR1 LGHNA, CDR2 YNFKEQ. CDR3: CASSPEDSNQPQHF. As DNA, the CDR3 is TGTGCCAGCAGCCCGGAGGATAGCAATCAGCCCCAGCATTTT.

This chain joins TRBV5-1 and TRBJ1-2; TRBD1 aligns across 8 bases. The germline V gene encodes CDR1 SGHRS and CDR2 YFSETQ. The trim removed 0 bases at V and 4 bases at J, leaving 8 bases unmatched. This CDR3 is built from 16 residues. The CDR3: CASSLGQGSTSYGYTF. CDR3 nucleotide sequence: TGCGCCAGCAGCTTGGGACAGGGGTCAACTAGCTATGGCTACACCTTC.

This clonotype was picked up a small number of times. The CDR3 region is CASSYGGGGYTF. CDR3 in DNA: TGCGCCAGCAGCTACGGCGGGGGCGGCTACACCTTC. The J gene is TRBJ1-2, the V gene TRBV5-1, with TRBD1 as a possible D gene (6 bases). V dropped 3 bases and J dropped 8 bases, with 11 bases sitting between them. This CDR3 is 12 amino acids long. Per the germline V gene, CDR1 is SGHRS and CDR2 is YFSETQ.

The genes are TRBV11-1 and TRBJ2-6; 11 positions match TRBD1. V gave up 1 base and J gave up 4 bases; unmatched junction bases: 6. The CDR3 sequence is 18 residues long. Germline V gene data show CDR1 as SGHAT and CDR2 as FQDESV (reference sequence). The CDR3 loop is CASSLVGQGATGANVLTF. CDR3 bases: TGTGCCAGCAGCTTAGTCGGACAGGGGGCGACCGGGGCCAACGTCCTGACTTTC.

This clonotype came up many times. This chain links TRBV6-5 with TRBJ2-2, with no clear D. In germline, CDR1 is MNHEY, CDR2 SVGAGI. The CDR3 sequence is 12 residues long. V was cut by 0 bases and J by 9 bases, with 5 bases left in between. The CDR3 loop reads CASSYSLRELFF. CDR3 in DNA: TGTGCCAGCAGTTACTCGCTAAGGGAGCTGTTTTTT.

This clonotype was counted between two and nine times. V usage is TRBV20-1 and J usage is TRBJ1-3; no clear D. There are 12 residues in the CDR3. Germline CDR1 is DFQATT and CDR2 is SNEGSKA (reference sequence). Trimming pared 3 bases from V and 0 bases from J, leaving 3 bases between. Here the CDR3 reads CSASPSGNTIYF. The DNA of the CDR3 is TGCAGTGCTAGCCCCTCTGGAAACACCATATATTTT.

V is TRBV15 and J is TRBJ2-5; a possible D gene is TRBD1 (5 bases). The V and J ends lost 0 bases and 4 bases respectively, with 15 bases between them. The germline V gene has CDR1 LNHNV and CDR2 YYDKDF (reference sequence). The CDR3 contains 16 residues. The CDR3 here is CATSRDRAGKRETQYF. CDR3 in DNA: TGTGCCACCAGCAGAGATAGGGCAGGGAAACGAGAGACCCAGTACTTC. Full variable domain (outside the CDR3, taken from reference TRBV15 and TRBJ2-5): DAMVIQNPRYQVTQFGKPVTLSCSQTLNHNVMYWYQQKSSQAPKLLFHYYDKDFNNEADTPDNFQSRRPNTSFCFLDIRSPGLGDTAMYLCATSRDRAGKRETQYFGPGTRLLVL.

Turning to this clonotype: One junction end disagrees with the germline gene, perhaps due to a read error. V gene TRBV15 combines with J gene TRBJ1-3; D not resolved. Per germline, CDR1 LNHNV and CDR2 YYDKDF (reference sequence). This CDR3 is 12 amino acids long. DNA for the CDR3: TGTGCCACCAGAAGAGTGGGGAACACCATATATTTT. This sequence encodes CATRRVGNTIYF.

The gene calls are TRBV12-3 or TRBV12-4 and TRBJ2-1, with 13 bases lining up with TRBD2. V was pared by 3 bases and J by 1 base, with 3 bases of the junction left unmatched. This CDR3 contains 17 residues. The CDR3 bases are TGTGCCAGCAGTTTGGGGACTAGCGGGAAGTCCTACAATGAGCAGTTCTTC. Translating it yields CASSLGTSGKSYNEQFF.

The genes are TRBV20-1 and TRBJ2-7; the D gene is possibly TRBD2 (7 bases). The CDR3 spans 15 residues. Between the trimmed V and J ends, which lost 0 bases and 2 bases, there was a span of 14 bases. Germline loops: CDR1 DFQATT, CDR2 SNEGSKA (reference sequence). CDR3: CSARDRAGAAYEQYF. In DNA form, the CDR3 reads TGCAGTGCTAGAGATAGGGCGGGGGCGGCCTACGAGCAGTACTTC.

This clonotype was seen at least ten times. The chain combines TRBV11-2 with TRBJ2-1, with a weak D call TRBD2 (6 bases). The CDR3 runs to 18 residues. Germline V gene sequence: CDR1 SGHAT, CDR2 FQNNGV. V shed 5 bases and J shed 10 bases, with 30 bases lying between them. The CDR3: CASSKLGVGTSRIREQFF. The CDR3 DNA follows: TGTGCCAGCAGCAAATTAGGGGTGGGGACTTCAAGGATCAGGGAGCAGTTCTTC.

In this sample, this clonotype turned up many times. The rearrangement joins TRBV12-3 or TRBV12-4 to TRBJ2-6; no clear D gene. The CDR3 contains 11 residues. Trimming left V 6 bases short and J 12 bases short, with 9 bases between. The CDR3 loop reads CASRGTLVLTF. CDR3 bases: TGTGCCAGCAGAGGCACACTCGTCCTGACTTTC.

V gene TRBV25-1 combines with J gene TRBJ2-5; a possible D gene is TRBD1 (5 bases). Trimming removed 6 bases from V and 3 bases from J, with 17 bases in between. CDR1 is MGHDK, CDR2 SYGVNS, per germline. CDR3 length equals 15 residues. CDR3 DNA sequence: TGTGCCAGCAGCCTACCTAGGGGCAGTAAAGAGACCCAGTACTTC. It specifies CASSLPRGSKETQYF.

J is TRBJ1-2 and V is TRBV7-2, with 7 bases aligning to TRBD1. V was clipped by 4 bases and J by 6 bases; unmatched bases: 11. This CDR3 has 15 amino acids. Germline CDR1 is SGHTA and CDR2 is FQGNSA. The CDR3 is CASSSAKRTGDGYTF. For the CDR3, the DNA is TGTGCCAGCAGCTCCGCGAAGAGGACAGGCGATGGCTACACCTTC.

The chain joins TRBV9 to TRBJ2-3; no firm D call. Germline V gene data show CDR1 as SGDLS and CDR2 as YYNGEE. The CDR3 totals 12 residues. With 0 bases removed from V and 6 bases from J, the gap between germline ends came to 5 bases. CDR3 sequence: CASSVERDTQYF. CDR3 in DNA: TGTGCCAGCAGCGTAGAACGGGATACGCAGTATTTT. Supplemented by reference TRBV9 and TRBJ2-3, the full variable domain reads DSGVTQTPKHLITATGQRVTLRCSPRSGDLSVYWYQQSLDQGLQFLIQYYNGEERAKGNILERFSAQQFPDLHSELNLSSLELGDSALYFCASSVERDTQYFGPGTRLTVL.

The chain carries TRBV12-3 or TRBV12-4 and TRBJ2-2; the D gene could be TRBD1 or TRBD2 (5 bases each). The CDR3 runs 14 residues. Between the trimmed V and J ends, which lost 6 bases and 7 bases, there was a span of 15 bases. CDR3 DNA sequence: TGTGCCAGCAGCACGGGACCGTCCGGCGGGGAGCTGTTTTTT. Its protein product is CASSTGPSGGELFF.

This clonotype came up many times. The V call is TRBV29-1, the J call TRBJ2-4; D remains unclear. Between the trimmed V and J ends, which lost 1 base and 4 bases, there was a span of 5 bases. The CDR3 has 12 residues. Germline V gene data show CDR1 as SQVTM and CDR2 as ANQGSEA. CDR3 sequence: CSVEGRKNIQYF. In nucleotides, the CDR3 is TGCAGCGTTGAAGGCCGGAAAAACATTCAGTACTTC.

This clonotype has ten or more counts. The rearrangement links TRBV29-1 to TRBJ1-1; 7 bases are a match to TRBD1. This CDR3 comprises 14 residues. From germline, CDR1 is SQVTM and CDR2 ANQGSEA. J gave up 1 base and V 7 bases, and 9 bases lay outside the gene matches. The CDR3 sequence: CSAVRQGTNTEAFF. Here the CDR3 DNA reads TGCAGCGCAGTAAGACAGGGTACGAACACTGAAGCTTTCTTT.

The table lists this clonotype with many counts. The J gene is TRBJ2-3, the V gene TRBV5-1; D gene unclear. V was cut by 4 bases and J by 6 bases, with 9 bases left in between. CDR1 SGHRS and CDR2 YFSETQ come from the germline V gene. The CDR3 is 12 amino acids. The CDR3 coding sequence is TGCGCCAGCAGCCCGCAAGGGGATACGCAGTATTTT. Its translation: CASSPQGDTQYF.

The CDR3 protein is CASTSGGPGELFF. DNA of the CDR3: TGTGCCAGCACCTCAGGGGGCCCCGGGGAGCTGTTTTTT. J is TRBJ2-2 and V is TRBV6-2 or TRBV6-3; TRBD1 agrees at 8 bases. Germline V gene lookup returns CDR1 MNHEY and CDR2 SVGEGT. This CDR3 is 13 amino acids long. V dropped 7 bases and J dropped 6; count of bases not matched to a gene: 4.